This is a list of T cell receptor beta chains from one sample in a study of beta chain features in type 1 diabetes. Generated by immunoSEQ multiplex PCR, the TCRdb table keeps only in-frame clones and is missing some. The table records 250,000 to 300,000 clones, approximately 25% of them present only once. Sequenced: naive CD4+ T cells from blood. These receptors were taken from a woman aged 25 to 39 with type 1 diabetes. The CDR3 runs from the conserved cysteine through the conserved F or W. Fields, in order: CDR3 protein, CDR3 DNA, clone size, J gene, CDR3 length, V gene, D gene. A D gene is named only where the DNA matches it firmly. Only some rows state a clone size, as once, few, many or a class for expanded clones.

cdr3_aa: CASSQDLGSGANVLTF
cdr3_nt: TGTGCCAGCAGCCAAGATCTCGGGTCTGGGGCCAACGTCCTGACTTTC
clone_size: .
j_call: TRBJ2-6
cdr3_length: 16
v_call: TRBV4-2
d_call: .

cdr3_aa: CASSLGLAGYNEQFF
cdr3_nt: TGTGCCAGCAGCCTCGGACTAGCGGGATACAATGAGCAGTTCTTC
clone_size: few
j_call: TRBJ2-1
cdr3_length: 15
v_call: TRBV9
d_call: TRBD2

cdr3_aa: CASRSTGGNQPQHF
cdr3_nt: TGTGCCAGCAGATCCACAGGGGGCAATCAGCCCCAGCATTTT
clone_size: few
j_call: TRBJ1-5
cdr3_length: 14
v_call: TRBV7-2
d_call: TRBD1

cdr3_aa: CASSNSYEQYF
cdr3_nt: TGTGCCAGTAGCAATTCCTACGAGCAGTACTTC
clone_size: few
j_call: TRBJ2-7
cdr3_length: 11
v_call: TRBV19
d_call: .

cdr3_aa: CASRVGLLIGSEAFF
cdr3_nt: TGTGCCAGCCGGGTAGGACTACTAATTGGGTCTGAAGCTTTCTTT
clone_size: .
j_call: TRBJ1-1
cdr3_length: 15
v_call: TRBV6-1
d_call: .

cdr3_aa: CASSPPGRGYEQYF
cdr3_nt: TGTGCCAGCTCTCCCCCGGGTCGGGGCTACGAGCAGTACTTC
clone_size: few
j_call: TRBJ2-7
cdr3_length: 14
v_call: TRBV18
d_call: .

cdr3_aa: CSVVTGTRDEQYF
cdr3_nt: TGCAGCGTTGTGACAGGGACCCGGGACGAGCAGTACTTC
clone_size: .
j_call: TRBJ2-7
cdr3_length: 13
v_call: TRBV29-1
d_call: TRBD1

cdr3_aa: CASSIAGILNSNQPQHF
cdr3_nt: TGTGCCAGTAGTATAGCAGGGATTTTGAATAGCAATCAGCCCCAGCATTTT
clone_size: few
j_call: TRBJ1-5
cdr3_length: 17
v_call: TRBV19
d_call: .

cdr3_aa: CASSSNLAYNEQFF
cdr3_nt: TGTGCCAGCAGCTCCAACCTAGCGTACAATGAGCAGTTCTTC
clone_size: few
j_call: TRBJ2-1
cdr3_length: 14
v_call: TRBV7-3
d_call: .

cdr3_aa: CASSLLSGSSYEQYF
cdr3_nt: TGCGCCAGCAGCCTGCTCAGCGGGAGCTCCTACGAGCAGTACTTC
clone_size: few
j_call: TRBJ2-7
cdr3_length: 15
v_call: TRBV5-1
d_call: TRBD2

cdr3_aa: CASSQVSPGDEQFF
cdr3_nt: TGTGCCAGCAGCCAAGTGTCCCCAGGGGATGAGCAGTTCTTC
clone_size: once
j_call: TRBJ2-1
cdr3_length: 14
v_call: TRBV4-2
d_call: .

cdr3_aa: CAWSSVGGTETQYF
cdr3_nt: TGTGCCTGGAGTTCGGTTGGCGGGACAGAGACCCAGTACTTC
clone_size: .
j_call: TRBJ2-5
cdr3_length: 14
v_call: TRBV30
d_call: .

cdr3_aa: CATSRERLAGVSYNEQFF
cdr3_nt: TGTGCCACCAGCAGAGAGCGACTAGCGGGAGTGTCCTACAATGAGCAGTTCTTC
clone_size: .
j_call: TRBJ2-1
cdr3_length: 18
v_call: TRBV15
d_call: TRBD2

cdr3_aa: CASRDPGTGSNQPQHF
cdr3_nt: TGTGCCAGCAGGGATCCCGGGACAGGGAGTAATCAGCCCCAGCATTTT
clone_size: .
j_call: TRBJ1-5
cdr3_length: 16
v_call: TRBV28
d_call: TRBD1

cdr3_aa: CSVGRLADYEQFF
cdr3_nt: TGCAGCGTGGGGAGACTAGCGGATTATGAGCAGTTCTTC
clone_size: few
j_call: TRBJ2-1
cdr3_length: 13
v_call: TRBV29-1
d_call: TRBD2

cdr3_aa: CASSSGAGGDNEQFF
cdr3_nt: TGCGCCAGCAGCTCGGGAGCGGGGGGGGACAATGAGCAGTTCTTC
clone_size: few
j_call: TRBJ2-1
cdr3_length: 15
v_call: TRBV5-1
d_call: TRBD2

cdr3_aa: CASSPRGDHTGGEDTEAFF
cdr3_nt: TGCGCCAGCAGCCCGAGGGGGGACCACACAGGGGGTGAAGACACTGAAGCTTTCTTT
clone_size: .
j_call: TRBJ1-1
cdr3_length: 19
v_call: TRBV4-1
d_call: TRBD1

cdr3_aa: CAWSVTGGAVAFF
cdr3_nt: TGTGCCTGGAGTGTTACAGGGGGCGCGGTAGCTTTCTTT
clone_size: .
j_call: TRBJ1-1
cdr3_length: 13
v_call: TRBV30
d_call: TRBD1

cdr3_aa: CASSLDQGRASEFF
cdr3_nt: TGTGCCAGCAGCTTAGATCAGGGCAGGGCTTCGGAGTTCTTC
clone_size: .
j_call: TRBJ2-1
cdr3_length: 14
v_call: TRBV11-2
d_call: .

cdr3_aa: CASSLYPDSPYEQYF
cdr3_nt: TGTGCCAGCAGCTTATACCCGGACAGTCCCTACGAGCAGTACTTC
clone_size: .
j_call: TRBJ2-7
cdr3_length: 15
v_call: TRBV9
d_call: .

cdr3_aa: CASSPQREPNEQFF
cdr3_nt: TGTGCCAGCTCACCCCAGCGGGAGCCCAATGAGCAGTTCTTC
clone_size: few
j_call: TRBJ2-1
cdr3_length: 14
v_call: TRBV18
d_call: TRBD2

cdr3_aa: CASSLTIRNTEAFF
cdr3_nt: TGTGCCAGCAGCCTGACTATAAGGAACACTGAAGCTTTCTTT
clone_size: .
j_call: TRBJ1-1
cdr3_length: 14
v_call: TRBV9
d_call: .

cdr3_aa: CSVSERGDNEQFF
cdr3_nt: TGCAGCGTTTCTGAGCGGGGGGACAATGAGCAGTTCTTC
clone_size: .
j_call: TRBJ2-1
cdr3_length: 13
v_call: TRBV29-1
d_call: TRBD2

cdr3_aa: CASSFGLARLGSYNEQFF
cdr3_nt: TGTGCCAGCAGCTTTGGACTAGCGAGATTGGGTTCCTACAATGAGCAGTTCTTC
clone_size: few
j_call: TRBJ2-1
cdr3_length: 18
v_call: TRBV5-4
d_call: TRBD2

cdr3_aa: CASSQIRTGPCNQPQHF
cdr3_nt: TGCGCCAGCAGTCAAATCCGGACAGGTCCTTGCAATCAGCCCCAGCATTTT
clone_size: .
j_call: TRBJ1-5
cdr3_length: 17
v_call: TRBV23-1
d_call: TRBD1

cdr3_aa: CAWRRDLDTGELFF
cdr3_nt: TGTGCCTGGAGGCGGGACTTGGACACCGGGGAGCTGTTTTTT
clone_size: .
j_call: TRBJ2-2
cdr3_length: 14
v_call: TRBV30
d_call: .

cdr3_aa: CAWSPLGGIIYEQYF
cdr3_nt: TGTGCCTGGAGTCCGTTGGGCGGGATAATCTACGAGCAGTACTTC
clone_size: few
j_call: TRBJ2-7
cdr3_length: 15
v_call: TRBV30
d_call: .

cdr3_aa: CASSQHSGTDYGYTF
cdr3_nt: TGCGCCAGCAGCCAGCACTCCGGGACAGATTATGGCTACACCTTC
clone_size: few
j_call: TRBJ1-2
cdr3_length: 15
v_call: TRBV5-1
d_call: TRBD1

cdr3_aa: CASSPTGDHEQFF
cdr3_nt: TGTGCCAGCAGCCCAACAGGGGACCATGAGCAGTTCTTC
clone_size: few
j_call: TRBJ2-1
cdr3_length: 13
v_call: TRBV7-9
d_call: TRBD1

cdr3_aa: CASSDRDTDTQYF
cdr3_nt: TGTGCCAGCAGCGACAGGGACACAGATACGCAGTATTTT
clone_size: .
j_call: TRBJ2-3
cdr3_length: 13
v_call: TRBV11-3
d_call: TRBD1

cdr3_aa: CASSSEGQGYEQYF
cdr3_nt: TGTGCCAGCAGCTCCGAGGGACAGGGCTACGAGCAGTACTTC
clone_size: few
j_call: TRBJ2-7
cdr3_length: 14
v_call: TRBV28
d_call: TRBD1

cdr3_aa: CASILEGRVAGELFF
cdr3_nt: TGTGCCAGCATACTAGAGGGTCGGGTGGCCGGGGAGCTGTTTTTT
clone_size: .
j_call: TRBJ2-2
cdr3_length: 15
v_call: TRBV2
d_call: .

cdr3_aa: CASSARGYGYTF
cdr3_nt: TGTGCCAGCAGCGCCCGAGGATATGGCTACACCTTC
clone_size: few
j_call: TRBJ1-2
cdr3_length: 12
v_call: TRBV9
d_call: .

cdr3_aa: CASSLGQGPPSAEAFF
cdr3_nt: TGCGCCAGCAGCTTGGGACAGGGCCCCCCGAGTGCTGAAGCTTTCTTT
clone_size: .
j_call: TRBJ1-1
cdr3_length: 16
v_call: TRBV5-1
d_call: TRBD1

cdr3_aa: CAWSRVLASEQYF
cdr3_nt: TGTGCCTGGAGTAGGGTACTAGCATCCGAGCAGTACTTC
clone_size: few
j_call: TRBJ2-7
cdr3_length: 13
v_call: TRBV30
d_call: .

cdr3_aa: CASSRLTSGRADGGEQYF
cdr3_nt: TGTGCCAGCAGCCGACTGACTAGCGGGAGGGCCGATGGGGGCGAGCAGTACTTC
clone_size: .
j_call: TRBJ2-7
cdr3_length: 18
v_call: TRBV7-9
d_call: TRBD2

cdr3_aa: CASSPPMGLHYEQYF
cdr3_nt: TGTGCCAGCTCACCACCGATGGGGCTCCACTACGAGCAGTACTTC
clone_size: .
j_call: TRBJ2-7
cdr3_length: 15
v_call: TRBV18
d_call: .

cdr3_aa: CASSLHDRDTQYF
cdr3_nt: TGTGCCAGCTCACTACACGATCGCGATACGCAGTATTTT
clone_size: .
j_call: TRBJ2-3
cdr3_length: 13
v_call: TRBV18
d_call: .

cdr3_aa: CSVTGTYYEQYF
cdr3_nt: TGCAGCGTGACAGGGACGTACTACGAGCAGTACTTC
clone_size: .
j_call: TRBJ2-7
cdr3_length: 12
v_call: TRBV29-1
d_call: TRBD1

cdr3_aa: CAWTLSYEQYF
cdr3_nt: TGTGCCTGGACACTTTCCTACGAGCAGTACTTC
clone_size: few
j_call: TRBJ2-7
cdr3_length: 11
v_call: TRBV30
d_call: .

cdr3_aa: CASFESGNTIYF
cdr3_nt: TGTGCCTCTTTTGAGTCTGGAAACACCATATATTTT
clone_size: .
j_call: TRBJ1-3
cdr3_length: 12
v_call: TRBV28
d_call: .

cdr3_aa: CSVDRNSMNTEAFF
cdr3_nt: TGCAGCGTTGACAGGAACAGCATGAACACTGAAGCTTTCTTT
clone_size: once
j_call: TRBJ1-1
cdr3_length: 14
v_call: TRBV29-1
d_call: .

cdr3_aa: CASLSLQGPNYGYTF
cdr3_nt: TGTGCCAGCCTAAGCCTACAGGGACCGAACTATGGCTACACCTTC
clone_size: few
j_call: TRBJ1-2
cdr3_length: 15
v_call: TRBV7-9
d_call: .

cdr3_aa: CASSANQGNTEAFF
cdr3_nt: TGTGCCAGCAGCGCCAACCAGGGGAACACTGAAGCTTTCTTT
clone_size: .
j_call: TRBJ1-1
cdr3_length: 14
v_call: TRBV9
d_call: .

cdr3_aa: CASSPDVDIETQYF
cdr3_nt: TGTGCCAGCAGCCCCGACGTAGACATAGAGACCCAGTACTTC
clone_size: .
j_call: TRBJ2-5
cdr3_length: 14
v_call: TRBV9
d_call: .

cdr3_aa: CASSQDGARNSGANVLTF
cdr3_nt: TGCGCCAGCAGCCAAGATGGGGCCCGAAACTCTGGGGCCAACGTCCTGACTTTC
clone_size: few
j_call: TRBJ2-6
cdr3_length: 18
v_call: TRBV4-1
d_call: .

cdr3_aa: CASSPVDRAYGYTF
cdr3_nt: TGTGCCAGCTCACCAGTCGACAGGGCCTATGGCTACACCTTC
clone_size: .
j_call: TRBJ1-2
cdr3_length: 14
v_call: TRBV18
d_call: TRBD1

cdr3_aa: CASSLFSRANTEAFF
cdr3_nt: TGTGCCAGCAGCTTATTCTCCAGGGCGAACACTGAAGCTTTCTTT
clone_size: .
j_call: TRBJ1-1
cdr3_length: 15
v_call: TRBV7-2
d_call: .

cdr3_aa: CSVSPSGNTEAFF
cdr3_nt: TGCAGCGTAAGCCCTTCGGGGAACACTGAAGCTTTCTTT
clone_size: .
j_call: TRBJ1-1
cdr3_length: 13
v_call: TRBV29-1
d_call: .

cdr3_aa: CASVTGTSADSTSYNEQFF
cdr3_nt: TGTGCCAGCGTGACCGGGACTAGCGCCGACTCTACCTCCTACAATGAGCAGTTCTTC
clone_size: .
j_call: TRBJ2-1
cdr3_length: 19
v_call: TRBV7-8
d_call: TRBD2